Shown below are 30 T cell receptor beta chains from a single sample sequenced in a study of blood T cell repertoires in COVID-19. The method was immunoSEQ multiplex PCR; TCRdb's version includes in-frame clones alone and lacks a portion of them. The sample has roughly 18,000 clones, around nine tenths seen once. The material sequenced was peripheral blood. These receptors came from a woman aged 60-75 years with active COVID-19.

This chain links TRBV5-6 with TRBJ1-1, with D possibly matching TRBD1 (6 bases). The germline V gene encodes CDR1 SGHDT and CDR2 YYEEEE. V was shortened by 5 bases and J by 11 bases, with 25 bases between the two germline ends. This CDR3 is built from 15 residues. CDR3 in DNA: TGTGCCAGCAGACATGGGGGCAGCCCCCAACGACGGGCTTTCTTT. Its translation: CASRHGGSPQRRAFF.

The genes are TRBV2 and TRBJ1-2; no clear D. V gave up 6 bases and J gave up 0 bases, with 14 bases separating them. The CDR3 contains 15 residues. CDR1 and CDR2 from the germline V gene are SNHLY and FYNNEI. The CDR3 loop is CASSPRGGANYGYTF. The CDR3 nucleotides read TGTGCCAGCAGCCCCCGAGGTGGAGCTAACTATGGCTACACCTTC.

V and J are TRBV5-1 and TRBJ2-6; a possible D gene is TRBD1 (5 bases). Germline V gene lookup returns CDR1 SGHRS and CDR2 YFSETQ. The CDR3 covers 15 residues. Trimming stripped 0 bases from V and 2 bases from J, with 6 bases between. CDR3 nucleotides: TGCGCCAGCAGCTTGGGGGGCGCTGGGGCCAACGTCCTGACTTTC. This encodes CASSLGGAGANVLTF. The variable domain in full, with the rest retrieved from reference TRBV5-1 and TRBJ2-6, is KAGVTQTPRYLIKTRGQQVTLSCSPISGHRSVSWYQQTPGQGLQFLFEYFSETQRNKGNFPGRFSGRQFSNSRSEMNVSTLELGDSALYLCASSLGGAGANVLTFGAGSRLTVL.

This clone was counted a few times. J is TRBJ2-3 and V is TRBV6-4; TRBD2 might be the D (5 bases). Germline assignment: CDR1 MRHNA and CDR2 SNTAGT. This CDR3 has 15 residues. Trimming shortened V by 4 bases and J by 2 bases, and 13 bases separated the two germline ends. DNA for the CDR3: TGTGCCAGCAGTGCGACTACCCTCGCCACAGATACGCAGTATTTT. Translating it yields CASSATTLATDTQYF.

This chain uses TRBV6-4 with TRBJ2-3; 10 bases map to TRBD2. Germline CDR1 reads MRHNA; CDR2 reads SNTAGT. Trimming took 5 bases from V and 4 from J; bases not matched to a gene: 6. This CDR3 has 15 amino acids. CDR3 residues: CASSLAGGSSDTQYF. The CDR3 DNA reads TGTGCCAGCAGTTTAGCGGGGGGCTCGTCAGATACGCAGTATTTT.

This chain links TRBV5-1 with TRBJ2-7; TRBD1 matches 9 bases. J gave up 1 base and V 4 bases, and 9 bases lay outside the gene matches. The CDR3 totals 16 residues. In germline, CDR1 is SGHRS, CDR2 YFSETQ. The CDR3 is CASSVTGQGLSYEQYF. Here the CDR3 DNA reads TGCGCCAGCAGCGTGACGGGACAGGGATTGTCCTACGAGCAGTACTTC.

The chain uses TRBV5-1 and TRBJ2-5; possible D gene TRBD1, 5 bases. This CDR3 is built from 15 residues. V gave up 2 bases and J gave up 4 bases, with 15 bases separating them. Looked up from germline, CDR1 is SGHRS and CDR2 is YFSETQ. CDR3 region: CASSFRTGELETQYF. The CDR3 nucleotides read TGCGCCAGCAGCTTCCGAACAGGTGAACTAGAGACCCAGTACTTC.

The chain couples TRBV10-2 to TRBJ1-6; TRBD1 is a possible D gene (5 bases). The CDR3 has 14 residues. Germline CDR1 and CDR2: WSHSY and SAAADI. Between the trimmed V and J ends, which lost 2 bases and 9 bases, there was a span of 11 bases. DNA for the CDR3: TGCGCCAGCAGTGAGGGGGGGATTGGTTCACCCCTCCACTTT. Translating gives CASSEGGIGSPLHF.

The J gene is TRBJ1-3, the V gene TRBV9; D is unresolved. CDR3 length: 15 amino acids. Looked up from germline, CDR1 is SGDLS and CDR2 is YYNGEE. V gave up 2 bases and J gave up 0 bases, with 9 bases separating them. CDR3 in DNA: TGTGCCAGCAGCGTTTCGGGGAGCTCTGGAAACACCATATATTTT. Translating it yields CASSVSGSSGNTIYF.

This chain connects TRBV19 to TRBJ1-1; 7 bases map to TRBD1. With V trimmed by 1 base and J by 0 bases, 2 bases remained unmatched. Per the germline V gene, CDR1 is LNHDA and CDR2 is SQIVND (reference sequence). This CDR3 has 15 amino acids. DNA of the CDR3: TGTGCCAGTAGTATAGTTGGGACAGTGAACACTGAAGCTTTCTTT. It yields the protein CASSIVGTVNTEAFF. Full variable domain (missing parts from reference TRBV19 and TRBJ1-1): DGGITQSPKYLFRKEGQNVTLSCEQNLNHDAMYWYRQDPGQGLRLIYYSQIVNDFQKGDIAEGYSVSREKKESFPLTVTSAQKNPTAFYLCASSIVGTVNTEAFFGQGTRLTVV.

The chain links TRBV4-2 to TRBJ2-2; 9 bases match TRBD1. CDR1 and CDR2 from the germline V gene are LGHNA and YNFKEQ. This CDR3 has 17 amino acids. J was trimmed by 7 bases and V by 0 bases; bases with no gene match: 9. The CDR3 reads CASSQDSQGAFIGELFF. The CDR3, as DNA: TGTGCCAGCAGCCAAGATTCACAGGGGGCGTTCATCGGGGAGCTGTTTTTT.

The V gene is TRBV10-3, the J gene TRBJ1-1, with TRBD1 as a possible D gene (6 bases). V was clipped by 1 base and J by 5 bases, with 17 bases between them. The CDR3 contains 16 residues. Germline CDR1 and CDR2: ENHRY and SYGVKD. The CDR3, as DNA: TGTGCCATCAGTGAGTTGAGGACGGGGGGCCTTACTGAAGCTTTCTTT. Translating gives CAISELRTGGLTEAFF.

The J gene is TRBJ2-5, the V gene TRBV11-2, with 11 bases aligning to TRBD1. The junction had 19 bases not matched to a gene; V was cut back by 5 bases and J by 5 bases. Germline V CDR1 and CDR2: SGHAT, FQNNGV. The length of the CDR3 is 19 residues. The CDR3 sequence is CASSQEPFRTGGSWETQYF. CDR3 in DNA: TGTGCCAGCAGCCAAGAGCCCTTCCGGACAGGGGGCTCATGGGAGACCCAGTACTTC.

The chain employs TRBV2 and TRBJ1-1; D is perhaps TRBD1 (5 bases). This CDR3 has 13 amino acids. Deletions cut 4 bases from V and 5 bases from J, with 11 bases between. The germline gives CDR1 SNHLY, CDR2 FYNNEI. The CDR3 bases are TGTGCCAGCAGTGGGGGCCTGGGGACTGAAGCTTTCTTT. It encodes CASSGGLGTEAFF.

The rearrangement joins TRBV15 to TRBJ1-1; D possibly corresponds to TRBD1 (5 bases). Germline V gene lookup returns CDR1 LNHNV and CDR2 YYDKDF (reference sequence). The CDR3 has 16 amino acids. V was pared by 0 bases and J by 0 bases, with 11 bases between. As DNA, the CDR3 is TGTGCCACCAGCAGAGATACGGTACAGGTGAACACTGAAGCTTTCTTT. It yields the protein CATSRDTVQVNTEAFF. Together with reference TRBV15 and TRBJ1-1, the CDR3 gives the full variable domain: DAMVIQNPRYQVTQFGKPVTLSCSQTLNHNVMYWYQQKSSQAPKLLFHYYDKDFNNEADTPDNFQSRRPNTSFCFLDIRSPGLGDTAMYLCATSRDTVQVNTEAFFGQGTRLTVV.

J is TRBJ2-1 and V is TRBV5-1, with D unclear. Between the trimmed V and J ends, which lost 5 bases and 5 bases, there was a span of 11 bases. This CDR3 spans 13 amino acids. Per the germline V gene, CDR1 is SGHRS and CDR2 is YFSETQ. CDR3 DNA sequence: TGCGCCAGCAGACAACAAACCGACAATGAGCAGTTCTTC. It is translated as CASRQQTDNEQFF.

This chain links TRBV7-2 with TRBJ2-2; no clear D gene. Germline CDR1 is SGHTA and CDR2 is FQGNSA. This CDR3 spans 12 amino acids. Trimming left V 4 bases short and J 4 bases short, with 4 bases between. CDR3: CASSSSTGELFF. The CDR3 nucleotides read TGTGCCAGCAGCTCCAGCACCGGGGAGCTGTTTTTT.

V and J are TRBV24-1 and TRBJ2-3; TRBD2 might be the D (6 bases). The CDR3 has 16 residues. CDR1 KGHDR and CDR2 SFDVKD come from the germline V gene. The V end lost 3 bases, the J end lost 4 bases, and 16 bases lay between the germline ends. CDR3 bases: TGTGCCACCAGTGATCCCTCGGGGGAGCAGTCAGATACGCAGTATTTT. The encoded protein is CATSDPSGEQSDTQYF.

The gene calls are TRBV28 and TRBJ2-7; TRBD1 might be the D (6 bases). The V end lost 6 bases, the J end lost 5 bases, and 17 bases lay between the germline ends. Looked up from germline, CDR1 is MDHEN and CDR2 is SYDVKM. The CDR3 is 14 residues long. The CDR3 DNA sequence: TGTGCCAGCAGCTGGGCAGGGGTTACTCACGAGCAGTACTTC. Translating gives CASSWAGVTHEQYF.

The chain combines TRBV5-1 with TRBJ2-7, with 7 positions matching TRBD1. V was clipped by 4 bases and J by 6 bases; unmatched bases: 4. Germline V gene sequence: CDR1 SGHRS, CDR2 YFSETQ. CDR3 length: 12 residues. CDR3 bases: TGCGCCAGCAGCCCCGGGACAGCCGAGCAGTACTTC. It specifies CASSPGTAEQYF.

The chain has TRBV15 and TRBJ1-3; 7 nucleotides line up with TRBD1. Germline CDR1 reads LNHNV; CDR2 reads YYDKDF (reference sequence). The CDR3 contains 18 residues. Trimming cost V 4 bases and J 0 bases; bases outside gene matches: 12. The CDR3 region is CATSTYLPGQSSGNTIYF. For the CDR3, the DNA is TGTGCCACCAGCACCTATCTCCCGGGACAGAGCTCTGGAAACACCATATATTTT. Together with reference TRBV15 and TRBJ1-3, the CDR3 gives the full variable domain: DAMVIQNPRYQVTQFGKPVTLSCSQTLNHNVMYWYQQKSSQAPKLLFHYYDKDFNNEADTPDNFQSRRPNTSFCFLDIRSPGLGDTAMYLCATSTYLPGQSSGNTIYFGEGSWLTVV.

The gene calls are TRBV13 and TRBJ2-3, with 7 bases matching TRBD1. There are 15 residues in the CDR3. V lost 4 bases, J lost 0 bases, and 4 bases stayed unmatched. Germline values: CDR1 PRHDT, CDR2 FYEKMQ (reference sequence). Here the CDR3 DNA reads TGTGCCAGCAGCTCCCGGGACAGAAGCACAGATACGCAGTATTTT. It specifies CASSSRDRSTDTQYF.

The chain links TRBV5-8 to TRBJ2-7; a weak D match, TRBD1 (5 bases). The CDR3 spans 15 residues. Trimming cost V 2 bases and J 7 bases, with 19 bases left between them. Germline CDR1 is SGHTS and CDR2 is YDEGEE. DNA of the CDR3: TGTGCCAGCAGCTTAGGGGCGAATGCGGTCTGGGAGCAGTACTTC. Translated: CASSLGANAVWEQYF. Based on the CDR3 plus reference TRBV5-8 and TRBJ2-7, the full variable domain is EAGVTQSPTHLIKTRGQQATLRCSPISGHTSVYWYQQALGLGLQFLLWYDEGEERNRGNFPPRFSGRQFPNYSSELNVNALELEDSALYLCASSLGANAVWEQYFGPGTRLTVT.

V is TRBV19 and J is TRBJ2-5; 12 bases are shared with TRBD2. The V segment lost 4 bases and the J segment 5 bases; nucleotides outside the gene matches: 11. The V gene's germline CDR1 is LNHDA and CDR2 SQIVND (reference sequence). This CDR3 region has 17 residues. In DNA form, the CDR3 reads TGTGCCAGTAGTAACCTAGCGGGGGGGCTGAAGCGGGAGACCCAGTACTTC. It is translated as CASSNLAGGLKRETQYF.

The chain uses TRBV6-6 and TRBJ1-3; no reliable D call. Germline V lookup: CDR1 MNHNY, CDR2 SVGAGI (reference sequence). V dropped 5 bases and J dropped 0 bases, with 23 bases sitting between them. The CDR3 has 19 amino acids. The chain's CDR3 is CASSPRTVPLALSGNTIYF. The CDR3 DNA follows: TGTGCCAGCAGTCCTCGGACTGTCCCCTTGGCTCTCTCTGGAAACACCATATATTTT.

This chain links TRBV9 with TRBJ2-3; 14 positions match TRBD2. V shed 4 bases and J 1 base; nucleotides not matched to a gene: 8. The CDR3 length is 18 residues. Germline-derived CDR1 and CDR2 are SGDLS and YYNGEE. CDR3 DNA: TGTGCCAGCAGCCCAAGACTAGCGGGGGGGCCCGGCACAGATACGCAGTATTTT. Its translation: CASSPRLAGGPGTDTQYF.

This rearrangement joins TRBV19 to TRBJ2-2, with D tentatively TRBD2 (6 bases). The CDR3 loop spans 12 amino acids. The germline V and J ends were trimmed by 7 bases and 5 bases, with 8 bases remaining between them. Germline CDR1 is LNHDA and CDR2 is SQIVND (reference sequence). The chain's CDR3 is CASTAGTGELFF. The CDR3 DNA follows: TGTGCCAGTACTGCGGGGACCGGGGAGCTGTTTTTT.

This clone was observed a single time. J is TRBJ2-1 and V is TRBV2; possible D gene TRBD2, 5 bases. Germline V lookup: CDR1 SNHLY, CDR2 FYNNEI. The CDR3 spans 14 residues. Trimming pared 8 bases from V and 10 bases from J, leaving 21 bases between. The CDR3 loop reads CASYPSESGKEQFF. The CDR3 bases are TGTGCCAGCTACCCCTCAGAGAGCGGAAAAGAGCAGTTCTTC.

The V and J genes are TRBV5-4 and TRBJ2-3; 16 positions agree with TRBD2. V was pared by 4 bases and J by 6 bases, with 5 bases of the junction left unmatched. The CDR3 totals 16 residues. Germline CDR1 and CDR2: SGHNT and YYREEE (reference sequence). CDR3 residues: CASSTGLAGGSDTQYF. DNA of the CDR3: TGTGCCAGCAGCACGGGACTAGCGGGGGGGTCCGATACGCAGTATTTT.

The chain recombines TRBV12-3 or TRBV12-4 with TRBJ2-3, with no clear D. V gave up 6 bases and J gave up 12 bases, with 19 bases separating them. The CDR3 loop spans 13 amino acids. This CDR3 reads CASSGYPGRRQYF. CDR3 in DNA: TGTGCCAGCAGCGGTTACCCCGGCAGGCGACAGTATTTT.